What follows is one TCR beta chain and its context. The antigen remains undetermined. Libraries were prepared by immunoSEQ multiplex PCR; TCRdb keeps only in-frame clonotypes and omits some of them. The table shows 85,000 or so clones, with around 84% occurring only once. This entry belongs to a study of T cell responses to AZD1222 COVID-19 vaccine. Regarding the study as a whole: Only 5 or 6 AZD1222 recipients were seropositive at baseline. Most donors were white British and more were female, and clonal diversity was possibly underestimated.

The V end was cut by 2 bases, the J end by 0 bases, with 11 bases between. The CDR3 has 17 amino acids. The germline V gene encodes CDR1 LGHNA and CDR2 YSLEER. The source is an adult who received the AZD1222 COVID-19 vaccine. The chain recombines TRBV4-3 with TRBJ2-6; no reliable D call. The source was peripheral blood, collected 28 days after the second AZD1222 dose. CDR3 in amino acids: CASSQRAVPSGANVLTF. The CDR3 DNA follows: TGCGCCAGCAGCCAAAGGGCAGTTCCCTCTGGGGCCAACGTCCTGACTTTC.